Each of the 26 T cell receptor beta chains below was sequenced from the same sample in a study of blood T cell repertoires in COVID-19. Libraries were prepared by immunoSEQ multiplex PCR; TCRdb keeps only in-frame clonotypes and omits some of them. The table has approximately 300,000 clones, 92% seen once. Input material: PBMCs or T cells enriched from blood (not recorded which). The receptors here all came from a woman in her thirties who had recovered from COVID-19.

The CDR3 DNA sequence: TGTGCCTGGTCTGGCGGGGGGGGCCAAGAGACCCAGTACTTC. It is translated as CAWSGGGGQETQYF. The chain employs TRBV30 and TRBJ2-5; 9 positions match TRBD2. The CDR3 consists of 14 residues. Germline V gene sequence: CDR1 GTSNPN, CDR2 SVGIG (reference sequence). J lost 1 base, V lost 5 bases, and 5 bases had no gene match.

The CDR3 coding sequence is TGTGCCAGCAGTTGGACAGACACTAGCAATCAGCCCCAGCATTTT. Translating gives CASSWTDTSNQPQHF. The rearrangement joins TRBV28 to TRBJ1-5, with TRBD1 as a possible D gene (6 bases). V lost 4 bases to trimming and J lost 0 bases, with 10 bases between them. CDR1 is MDHEN, CDR2 SYDVKM, per germline. The CDR3 consists of 15 residues.

The chain has TRBV7-8 and TRBJ2-1, with 12 bases fitting TRBD1. Germline V gives CDR1 SGHVS, CDR2 FQNEAQ. V lost 3 bases to trimming and J lost 9 bases; unmatched junction nucleotides: 9. The length of the CDR3 is 16 residues. The CDR3 reads CASSLAGTGGWSEQFF. The CDR3 nucleotides are TGTGCCAGCAGCTTGGCCGGGACAGGGGGCTGGAGTGAGCAGTTCTTC. Complete variable domain (other parts from reference TRBV7-8 and TRBJ2-1): GAGVSQSPRYKVAKRGQDVALRCDPISGHVSLFWYQQALGQGPEFLTYFQNEAQLDKSGLPSDRFFAERPEGSVSTLKIQRTQQEDSAVYLCASSLAGTGGWSEQFFGPGTRLTVL.

The chain couples TRBV5-6 to TRBJ2-3; D remains ambiguous. V was shortened by 2 bases and J by 1 base, with 2 bases between the two germline ends. This CDR3 is built from 12 residues. Germline values: CDR1 SGHDT, CDR2 YYEEEE. CDR3 nucleotide sequence: TGTGCCAGCAGCTTCGGCACAGATACGCAGTATTTT. Protein product: CASSFGTDTQYF.

Concerning this clone: A read error may account for a junction end that differs from germline. V usage is TRBV19 and J usage is TRBJ1-1; D remains unclear. Germline loops: CDR1 LNHDA, CDR2 SQIVND (reference sequence). This CDR3 comprises 15 residues. Written as DNA, the CDR3 is TGTGCCAATAGTATAGGCGGCAGGTCGGGGACTGAAGCTTTCTTT. As protein: CANSIGGRSGTEAFF.

The rearrangement joins TRBV28 to TRBJ2-4, with 7 bases identical to TRBD1. The CDR3 is 18 amino acids. V was clipped by 7 bases and J by 0 bases; unmatched bases: 15. Germline CDR1 MDHEN, CDR2 SYDVKM. The CDR3 DNA reads as TGTGCCAGCAACTTACAGGGGAGCACTCGACTAGCCAAAAACATTCAGTACTTC. Amino acid sequence: CASNLQGSTRLAKNIQYF.

This chain connects TRBV28 to TRBJ1-2; 12 bases are a match to TRBD1. Germline V lookup: CDR1 MDHEN, CDR2 SYDVKM. The ends lost 6 bases at V and 2 bases at J; junction bases unmatched: 7. The CDR3 covers 16 residues. This chain's CDR3 is CASSRTGQGANYGYTF. CDR3 nucleotide sequence: TGTGCCAGCAGCCGTACGGGACAGGGGGCGAACTATGGCTACACCTTC.

This clone was picked up one time. This sequence joins TRBV7-2 and TRBJ1-5; 7 nucleotides line up with TRBD1. The length of the CDR3 is 14 residues. Trimming cost V 3 bases and J 7 bases; bases outside gene matches: 6. CDR1 and CDR2 (germline): SGHTA, FQGNSA. The CDR3 bases are TGTGCCAGCAGCTTTCGACAGGGAGAACAGCCCCAGCATTTT. Translated: CASSFRQGEQPQHF.

V gene TRBV10-3 combines with J gene TRBJ1-1, with D uncertain. V lost 5 bases and J lost 4, with 11 bases in between. CDR3 length: 13 amino acids. Germline loops: CDR1 ENHRY, CDR2 SYGVKD. The CDR3 coding sequence is TGTGCCATCAGTCCGGACTCGGGCACTGAAGCTTTCTTT. It codes for CAISPDSGTEAFF.

The chain has TRBV7-9 and TRBJ2-2; 10 positions match TRBD2. Per the germline V gene, CDR1 is SEHNR and CDR2 is FQNEAQ (reference sequence). There are 15 residues in the CDR3. Germline trimming cut 1 base from V and 6 bases from J; bases unmatched to any gene: 2. The CDR3: CASSLVSGRAGELFF. In DNA, the CDR3 is TGTGCCAGCAGCTTAGTCAGCGGGAGGGCCGGGGAGCTGTTTTTT.

The genes are TRBV7-9 and TRBJ2-1; TRBD2 might be the D (7 bases). Trimming left V 7 bases short and J 7 bases short, with 20 bases between. The CDR3 loop spans 15 amino acids. CDR1 is SEHNR and CDR2 is FQNEAQ in the germline V gene (reference sequence). The CDR3 nucleotides read TGTGCCAGCACCAATGTAAGGGGGGAGGGAAATGAGCAGTTCTTC. This translates into CASTNVRGEGNEQFF. The variable domain in full, with the rest retrieved from reference TRBV7-9 and TRBJ2-1, is DTGVSQNPRHKITKRGQNVTFRCDPISEHNRLYWYRQTLGQGPEFLTYFQNEAQLEKSRLLSDRFSAERPKGSFSTLEIQRTEQGDSAMYLCASTNVRGEGNEQFFGPGTRLTVL.

V and J are TRBV27 and TRBJ2-1; 11 nucleotides agree with TRBD2. The germline V gene encodes CDR1 MNHEY and CDR2 SMNVEV (reference sequence). V was clipped by 6 bases and J by 7 bases; unmatched bases: 5. The CDR3 has 14 residues. The CDR3 loop is CASRKLAGDNEQFF. The DNA of the CDR3 is TGTGCCAGCAGGAAACTAGCGGGAGATAATGAGCAGTTCTTC.

The V call is TRBV18, the J call TRBJ2-7; 7 nucleotides line up with TRBD1. The germline V gene has CDR1 KGHSH and CDR2 LQKENI. The junction had 7 bases not matched to a gene; V was cut back by 6 bases and J by 2 bases. This CDR3 region has 14 residues. CDR3 protein: CASSRGGEPYEQYF. CDR3 nucleotides: TGTGCCAGCTCCCGAGGGGGCGAACCCTACGAGCAGTACTTC.

The rearrangement uses TRBV27 and TRBJ2-3; perhaps TRBD2 as D (7 bases). V gave up 2 bases and J gave up 6 bases, with 12 bases separating them. Per germline, CDR1 MNHEY and CDR2 SMNVEV (reference sequence). This CDR3 is 14 amino acids long. The CDR3 region is CASSLRGARDTQYF. CDR3 DNA sequence: TGTGCCAGCAGTTTACGGGGGGCGAGGGATACGCAGTATTTT.

This sequence joins TRBV7-9 and TRBJ2-6, with a possible D match to TRBD1 (6 bases). The CDR3 loop spans 16 amino acids. Germline V gives CDR1 SEHNR, CDR2 FQNEAQ (reference sequence). V was cut by 1 base and J by 4 bases, with 11 bases left in between. The CDR3 sequence: CASSLGRGSGANVLTF. DNA of the CDR3: TGTGCCAGCAGCTTAGGAAGGGGGTCAGGGGCCAACGTCCTGACTTTC. Full variable domain (missing parts from reference TRBV7-9 and TRBJ2-6): DTGVSQNPRHKITKRGQNVTFRCDPISEHNRLYWYRQTLGQGPEFLTYFQNEAQLEKSRLLSDRFSAERPKGSFSTLEIQRTEQGDSAMYLCASSLGRGSGANVLTFGAGSRLTVL.

The chain combines TRBV3-1 (or the pseudogene TRBV3-2) with TRBJ1-6; D is unclear. CDR1 LGHDT and CDR2 YNNKEL come from the germline V gene (reference sequence). V was shortened by 2 bases and J by 7 bases, with 6 bases between the two germline ends. The CDR3 is 13 residues long. CDR3: CASSQFGNSPLHF. The CDR3 region has the DNA TGTGCCAGCAGCCAATTTGGCAATTCACCCCTCCACTTT.

This clone was counted a single time. The chain joins TRBV6-2 or TRBV6-3 to TRBJ1-5; no firm D call. The germline CDR1 and CDR2 sequences are MNHEY and SVGEGT. CDR3 length: 14 residues. V was cut by 1 base and J by 6 bases, with 10 bases left in between. The CDR3 sequence: CASSYWRESQPQHF. For the CDR3, the DNA is TGTGCCAGCAGTTACTGGAGGGAGTCTCAGCCCCAGCATTTT.

This sequence joins TRBV18 and TRBJ2-7, with D maybe TRBD1 (5 bases). Germline V gene lookup returns CDR1 KGHSH and CDR2 LQKENI. The CDR3 contains 14 residues. V lost 3 bases and J 4 bases, leaving 13 bases between the germline ends. CDR3 DNA sequence: TGTGCCAGCTCACCGCGCCAGGGTAGTTACGAGCAGTACTTC. Its translation: CASSPRQGSYEQYF.

The chain carries TRBV24-1 and TRBJ1-2; perhaps TRBD1 as D (5 bases). This CDR3 has 15 amino acids. V gave up 5 bases and J gave up 3 bases, with 15 bases separating them. Germline CDR1 is KGHDR and CDR2 is SFDVKD. CDR3 DNA: TGTGCCACCAGTGGACCCTACGGGGGAGACTATGGCTACACCTTC. This translates into CATSGPYGGDYGYTF.

The J gene is TRBJ1-2, the V gene TRBV5-1; possibly TRBD1 for D (6 bases). CDR3 length: 14 residues. Deletions cut 0 bases from V and 6 bases from J, with 12 bases between. The germline V gene has CDR1 SGHRS and CDR2 YFSETQ. CDR3 coding DNA: TGCGCCAGCAGCTTGGGACAGGCGGCCCATGGCTACACCTTC. Translation: CASSLGQAAHGYTF.

The count of this clone is one. V and J are TRBV5-1 and TRBJ2-1; D possibly corresponds to TRBD2 (6 bases). The V and J ends lost 0 bases and 5 bases respectively, with 18 bases between them. Per the germline V gene, CDR1 is SGHRS and CDR2 is YFSETQ. This CDR3 is built from 17 residues. CDR3 region: CASSLAGDGGLDNEQFF. The CDR3 DNA follows: TGCGCCAGCAGCTTGGCGGGGGACGGTGGACTTGACAATGAGCAGTTCTTC.

The chain couples TRBV3-1 (or the pseudogene TRBV3-2) to TRBJ2-5, with 8 bases matching TRBD2. The V gene end was trimmed by 1 base and the J gene end by 6 bases; junction bases not matched to a gene: 10. Germline loops: CDR1 LGHDT, CDR2 YNNKEL (reference sequence). The length of the CDR3 is 16 residues. Here the CDR3 reads CASSQGAGGAVKTQYF. The CDR3 DNA reads TGTGCCAGCAGCCAAGGGGCCGGGGGGGCCGTGAAGACCCAGTACTTC.

V and J are TRBV29-1 and TRBJ1-2, with a weak D call TRBD1 (5 bases). V was shortened by 6 bases and J by 5 bases, with 13 bases between the two germline ends. The CDR3 runs 12 residues. Germline CDR1 is SQVTM and CDR2 is ANQGSEA. The CDR3 DNA sequence: TGCAGCGTAGGGGCTTCGGCTTATGGCTACACCTTC. Its protein is CSVGASAYGYTF.

This clone was seen a handful of times. The rearrangement uses TRBV18 and TRBJ2-7; D uncertain. This CDR3 is built from 14 residues. Germline-derived CDR1 and CDR2 are KGHSH and LQKENI. The germline V and J ends were trimmed by 5 bases and 0 bases, with 11 bases remaining between them. CDR3 nucleotide sequence: TGTGCCAGCTCATCCGATCGTAGCTCCTACGAGCAGTACTTC. This codes for CASSSDRSSYEQYF.

Points on this clone: A read error may produce the germline difference seen at one junction end. The chain recombines TRBV7-7 with TRBJ2-7; 7 bases fit TRBD1. The CDR3 consists of 14 residues. CDR1 and CDR2 (germline): SSHAT, FNYEAQ (reference sequence). The CDR3, as DNA: TGTGCTAGCAGCATGGGGGACAGATCCTACGAGCAGTACTTC. This codes for CASSMGDRSYEQYF.

The chain carries TRBV4-3 and TRBJ2-3; 9 bases align to TRBD1. CDR1 LGHNA and CDR2 YSLEER come from the germline V gene. V shed 0 bases, J shed 4 bases, and the junction held 5 bases outside the gene matches. This CDR3 is 16 amino acids long. CDR3: CASSQDGGTGSDTQYF. Here the CDR3 DNA reads TGCGCCAGCAGCCAAGATGGTGGGACAGGGTCAGATACGCAGTATTTT.